This is a list of T cell receptor beta chains from one sample in a study of cytomegalovirus exposure and HLA in healthy donors. Some clones are missing from TCRdb's copy, which holds only in-frame ones; the method was immunoSEQ multiplex PCR. The sample has some 87,000 clones, more than 60% seen once. Sequencing was carried out using PBMCs. Receptor source: a man aged 50 or older in good health and CMV-seropositive. Both conserved end residues are part of each CDR3. D genes are given only for firm matches. Clone sizes are given selectively: once, few, many, or a class where the clone is expanded.

>-|TRBJ2-7|TRBV5-1|-
CASSPQEGGPYEQYF
TGCGCCAGCAGCCCCCAAGAAGGGGGTCCCTACGAGCAGTACTTC
>-|TRBJ2-3|TRBV4-3|TRBD1
CASSQYSSGQGMPDTQYF
TGCGCCAGCAGCCAATACTCGTCCGGACAGGGGATGCCAGATACGCAGTATTTT
>-|TRBJ2-5|TRBV5-1|-
CASSLRDSGPEETQYF
TGCGCCAGCAGCTTGCGGGACTCTGGTCCAGAAGAGACCCAGTACTTC
>-|TRBJ1-5|TRBV7-3|-
CASSLDSYQPQHF
TGTGCCAGCAGCTTAGACAGCTATCAGCCCCAGCATTTT
>-|TRBJ1-1|TRBV4-1|-
CASSHSQGTEAFF
TGCGCCAGCAGCCACTCACAGGGCACTGAAGCTTTCTTT
>-|TRBJ1-6|TRBV5-1|-
CASSLGSQRNSPLHF
TGCGCCAGCAGCTTAGGTTCACAGCGGAATTCACCCCTCCACTTT
>-|TRBJ1-2|TRBV10-3|TRBD1
CAIKGTGDYGYTF
TGTGCCATCAAGGGGACAGGGGATTATGGCTACACCTTC
>-|TRBJ1-5|TRBV18|-
CASSQTGSNQPQHF
TGTGCCAGCTCACAGACAGGTAGCAATCAGCCCCAGCATTTT
>-|TRBJ2-3|TRBV5-8|-
CASSPNPGLPSTDTQYF
TGTGCCAGCAGCCCAAATCCAGGGCTCCCTAGCACAGATACGCAGTATTTT
>-|TRBJ1-2|TRBV19|TRBD1
CASSGMETGIYGYTF
TGTGCCAGTAGTGGGATGGAGACAGGGATCTATGGCTACACCTTC
>few|TRBJ1-2|TRBV30|-
CAWKWGQGYGYTF
TGTGCCTGGAAATGGGGGCAGGGCTATGGCTACACCTTC
>-|TRBJ2-7|TRBV21-1|-
CASSKSNRDYTYEQYF
TGTGCCAGCAGCAAATCTAACCGGGACTACACCTACGAGCAGTACTTC
>-|TRBJ1-5|TRBV7-6|-
CASSPIHMSNQPQHF
TGTGCCAGCAGCCCCATTCACATGAGCAATCAGCCCCAGCATTTT
>-|TRBJ2-5|TRBV2|-
CASTGTYLETQYF
TGTGCCAGCACAGGAACCTACTTGGAGACCCAGTACTTC
>-|TRBJ2-2|TRBV10-3|-
CAISDESANTGELFF
TGTGCCATCAGCGATGAAAGCGCGAACACCGGGGAGCTGTTTTTT
>-|TRBJ2-3|TRBV9|TRBD2
CASSLSGGSTDTQYF
TGTGCCAGCAGCCTTAGCGGGGGGAGCACAGATACGCAGTATTTT
>once|TRBJ2-3|TRBV7-3|TRBD1
CASSRDRVTDTQYF
TGTGCCAGCAGTCGGGACAGGGTAACAGATACGCAGTATTTT
>-|TRBJ2-3|TRBV10-3|TRBD2
CAIAGASGGARGDTQYF
TGTGCCATCGCGGGGGCTAGCGGGGGGGCCAGAGGAGATACGCAGTATTTT
>-|TRBJ2-5|TRBV7-2|-
CASSSRGSTQYF
TGTGCCAGCAGCTCTCGGGGTTCGACCCAGTACTTC
>-|TRBJ1-1|TRBV7-3|-
CASSTLVPRGPTEAFF
TGTGCCAGCAGCACTCTCGTTCCCAGGGGCCCCACTGAAGCTTTCTTT
>-|TRBJ1-6|TRBV5-4|TRBD1
CASSFGQGGKSYNSPLHF
TGTGCCAGCAGCTTCGGACAGGGGGGAAAATCCTATAATTCACCCCTCCACTTT
>-|TRBJ1-1|TRBV7-2|-
CVHQADIMNTEAFF
TGTGTCCATCAGGCAGATATTATGAACACTGAAGCTTTCTTT
>once|TRBJ1-1|TRBV11-1|TRBD1
CASSARQGGTEAFF
TGTGCCAGCAGCGCCAGACAGGGTGGGACTGAAGCTTTCTTT
>few|TRBJ2-7|TRBV28|-
CASSDGTHSSYEQYF
TGTGCCAGCAGTGACGGGACACATTCCTCCTACGAGCAGTACTTC
>-|TRBJ2-3|TRBV5-1|TRBD1
CASSPGQDTDTQYF
TGCGCCAGCAGCCCCGGACAGGACACAGATACGCAGTATTTT
>-|TRBJ1-1|TRBV28|TRBD1
CASSSPPGGTPEAFF
TGTGCCAGCAGCTCACCCCCAGGGGGTACGCCTGAAGCTTTCTTT
>-|TRBJ1-5|TRBV4-2|TRBD1
CASRADRGGDQPQHF
TGTGCCAGCAGGGCGGACAGGGGGGGGGATCAGCCCCAGCATTTT
>-|TRBJ2-7|TRBV7-9|TRBD1
CASSSDRASYEQYF
TGTGCCAGCAGCTCGGACAGGGCCTCCTACGAGCAGTACTTC
>once|TRBJ2-3|TRBV5-4|TRBD2
CASSRTSGDTDTQYF
TGTGCCAGCAGCAGGACTAGCGGGGACACAGATACGCAGTATTTT
>once|TRBJ1-5|TRBV18|TRBD1
CASSRNTGAVGNQPQHF
TGTGCCAGCTCACGGAATACAGGGGCCGTAGGAAATCAGCCCCAGCATTTT
>once|TRBJ1-6|TRBV9|-
CASSVEAGARNSPLHF
TGTGCCAGCAGCGTAGAAGCAGGGGCCCGTAATTCACCCCTCCACTTT
>once|TRBJ2-7|TRBV5-1|TRBD2
CASSPALGLAGYEQYF
TGCGCCAGCAGCCCCGCTTTGGGACTAGCGGGCTACGAGCAGTACTTC
>once|TRBJ2-6|TRBV27|-
CASSPPSVTGANVLTF
TGTGCCAGCAGTCCTCCGAGCGTTACTGGGGCCAACGTCCTGACTTTC
>few|TRBJ1-6|TRBV4-3|-
CASSQGGSYSPLHF
TGCGCCAGCAGCCAAGGAGGAAGCTATTCACCCCTCCACTTT
>-|TRBJ1-5|TRBV19|-
CASSFYGSSNQPQHF
TGTGCCAGTAGTTTTTACGGGTCTAGCAATCAGCCCCAGCATTTT
>-|TRBJ1-5|TRBV10-2|-
CASGQDFSNQPQHF
TGCGCCAGCGGCCAAGACTTTAGCAATCAGCCCCAGCATTTT
>few|TRBJ2-5|TRBV14|-
CASSQDSRGQETQYF
TGTGCCAGCAGCCAAGATAGCCGCGGGCAAGAGACCCAGTACTTC
>-|TRBJ1-3|TRBV7-7|-
CASSLTGEIDTIYF
TGTGCTAGCAGCTTGACAGGTGAAATCGACACCATATATTTT
>-|TRBJ2-7|TRBV7-9|-
CASSLEGGAYEQYF
TGTGCCAGCAGCTTAGAGGGGGGGGCGTACGAGCAGTACTTC
>-|TRBJ2-5|TRBV18|TRBD2
CASSPSRTSGVTETQYF
TGTGCCAGCTCACCATCGAGGACTAGCGGGGTGACCGAGACCCAGTACTTC
>-|TRBJ2-7|TRBV7-9|-
CSSSLEGGAYEQYF
TGTTCCAGCAGCTTAGAGGGGGGGGCGTACGAGCAGTACTTC
>-|TRBJ1-1|TRBV6-5|-
CASSYSPSEGTEAFF
TGTGCCAGCAGTTACTCGCCCTCGGAGGGCACTGAAGCTTTCTTT
>once|TRBJ1-4|TRBV7-9|TRBD1
CASSLGQMEKLFF
TGTGCCAGCAGCTTGGGACAGATGGAAAAACTGTTTTTT
>-|TRBJ1-1|TRBV11-3|-
CASSAGMNTEAFF
TGTGCCAGCAGCGCGGGGATGAACACTGAAGCTTTCTTT
>-|TRBJ2-3|TRBV7-9|-
CASSPSGGTDTQYF
TGTGCCAGCAGCCCTTCGGGGGGCACAGATACGCAGTATTTT
>-|TRBJ2-7|TRBV6-5|-
CASSTPTGRYEQYF
TGTGCCAGCAGTACCCCGACAGGAAGATACGAGCAGTACTTC
>once|TRBJ2-5|TRBV5-4|TRBD1
CASSSRQGVTTQYF
TGTGCCAGCAGCAGCCGTCAGGGGGTAACAACCCAGTACTTC
>-|TRBJ1-2|TRBV28|TRBD1
CASITGQGGYGYTF
TGTGCCAGCATTACCGGACAGGGGGGCTATGGCTACACCTTC
>-|TRBJ2-7|TRBV7-9|-
CASSLTRQDPYEQYF
TGTGCCAGCAGCTTAACCCGACAGGACCCCTACGAGCAGTACTTC
>-|TRBJ2-7|TRBV7-2|TRBD2
CASSPGGEQYF
TGTGCCAGCAGCCCGGGGGGCGAGCAGTACTTC
>-|TRBJ2-7|TRBV7-9|TRBD1
CASSLQGASSYEQYF
TGTGCCAGCAGCTTGCAGGGGGCGAGCTCCTACGAGCAGTACTTC
>-|TRBJ2-1|TRBV6-1|TRBD1
CASRQGAWEQFF
TGTGCCAGCAGGCAGGGGGCATGGGAGCAGTTCTTC
>-|TRBJ2-7|TRBV27|-
CASSLSRGSNEQYF
TGTGCCAGCAGTTTATCCAGGGGAAGCAACGAGCAGTACTTC
>-|TRBJ2-7|TRBV5-1|-
CASSPGQGPSTYEQYF
TGCGCCAGCAGCCCAGGTCAGGGCCCCTCGACCTACGAGCAGTACTTC
>-|TRBJ1-2|TRBV28|TRBD1
CASSLGQQGTAF
TGTGCCAGCAGTTTAGGTCAACAGGGGACAGCTTTC
>-|TRBJ2-6|TRBV9|-
CASSVGGSGANVLTF
TGTGCCAGCAGCGTCGGAGGCTCTGGGGCCAACGTCCTGACTTTC